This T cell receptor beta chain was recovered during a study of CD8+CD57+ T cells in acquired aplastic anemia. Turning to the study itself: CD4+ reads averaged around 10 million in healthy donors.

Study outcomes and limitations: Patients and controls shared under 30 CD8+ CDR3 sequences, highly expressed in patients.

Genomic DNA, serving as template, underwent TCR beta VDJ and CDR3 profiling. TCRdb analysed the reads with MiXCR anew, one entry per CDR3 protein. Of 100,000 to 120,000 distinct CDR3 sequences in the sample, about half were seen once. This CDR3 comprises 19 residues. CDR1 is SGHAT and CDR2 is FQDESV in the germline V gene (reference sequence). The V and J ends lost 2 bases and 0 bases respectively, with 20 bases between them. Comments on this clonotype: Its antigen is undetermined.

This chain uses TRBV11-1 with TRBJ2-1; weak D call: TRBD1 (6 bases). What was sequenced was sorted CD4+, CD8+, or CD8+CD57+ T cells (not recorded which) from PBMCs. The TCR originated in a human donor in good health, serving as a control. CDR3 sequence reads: CASSLRQVSAYRSYNEQFF. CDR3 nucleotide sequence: TGTGCCAGCAGCTTACGACAGGTTTCAGCGTACCGCTCCTACAATGAGCAGTTCTTC.